This entry lists 16 T cell receptor beta chains sequenced from one sample in a study of cytomegalovirus exposure and HLA in healthy donors. Both 60 Vbeta primers and 13 Jbeta primers went into the PCR. Sequenced by immunoSEQ multiplex PCR; TCRdb stores in-frame clones only, minus some. The sample lists over 200,000 clones, almost 85% occurring once. The source material was PBMCs. All receptors come from a woman in her thirties or forties in good health and CMV-seronegative.

The rearrangement links TRBV14 to TRBJ2-1, with D uncertain. The CDR3 is 11 residues long. The ends were cut back, 4 bases at V and 6 bases at J, with 4 bases in the middle. Germline V gene data show CDR1 as SGHDN and CDR2 as FVKESK. The DNA for the CDR3 is TGTGCCAGCAGCCGTATCAATGAGCAGTTCTTC. As protein: CASSRINEQFF.

V and J are TRBV2 and TRBJ2-7; 7 bases are shared with TRBD2. The germline gives CDR1 SNHLY, CDR2 FYNNEI. This CDR3 region has 14 residues. V was clipped by 3 bases and J by 3 bases; unmatched bases: 5. The CDR3 is CASSDQGEGYEQYF. CDR3 in DNA: TGTGCCAGCAGTGATCAAGGGGAGGGCTACGAGCAGTACTTC.

This chain links TRBV6-5 with TRBJ2-7, with a tentative D call TRBD1 (6 bases). CDR1 and CDR2 (germline): MNHEY, SVGAGI. Trimming pared 5 bases from V and 0 bases from J, leaving 11 bases between. This CDR3 has 14 residues. CDR3: CASSRQGLSYEQYF. The DNA for the CDR3 is TGTGCCAGCAGTCGGCAGGGGCTCTCCTACGAGCAGTACTTC.

This chain uses TRBV11-3 with TRBJ2-2; D remains ambiguous. The CDR3 consists of 14 residues. Germline V lookup: CDR1 SGHNT, CDR2 YENEEA. V was shortened by 3 bases and J by 0 bases, with 5 bases between the two germline ends. This chain's CDR3 is CASSFTPNTGELFF. The CDR3 DNA is TGTGCCAGCAGCTTCACACCGAACACCGGGGAGCTGTTTTTT.

This chain connects TRBV19 to TRBJ2-2; no clear D. V was cut by 3 bases and J by 1 base, with 6 bases left in between. CDR3 size: 14 residues. Looked up from germline, CDR1 is LNHDA and CDR2 is SQIVND (reference sequence). The CDR3 DNA follows: TGTGCCAGTAGTATTGGCTTGAACACCGGGGAGCTGTTTTTT. Amino acids: CASSIGLNTGELFF.

As regards this clone: A read error may account for a junction end that differs from germline. This CDR3 reads CASSTGSREETQYF. Here the CDR3 DNA reads TGTGCTAGCAGCACGGGCTCGCGGGAGGAGACCCAGTACTTC. The chain carries TRBV7-7 and TRBJ2-5, with 7 bases lining up with TRBD2. Germline V gives CDR1 SSHAT, CDR2 FNYEAQ (reference sequence). The CDR3 is 14 residues long.

The chain has TRBV4-3 and TRBJ2-5, with 8 bases aligning to TRBD1. The J segment lost 1 base and the V segment lost 4 bases, leaving 8 bases of the junction unmatched. CDR3 length: 16 residues. Germline V gene lookup returns CDR1 LGHNA and CDR2 YSLEER. CDR3 coding DNA: TGCGCCAGCAGCCCAGAGGGTACAGGGGGCCAAGAGACCCAGTACTTC. Amino acid sequence: CASSPEGTGGQETQYF.

The chain joins TRBV4-1 to TRBJ1-2; no clear D gene. Germline assignment: CDR1 MGHRA and CDR2 YSYEKL. Trimming cost V 1 base and J 0 bases, with 6 bases left between them. The CDR3 consists of 14 residues. CDR3 loop: CASSQGAANYGYTF. The CDR3 bases are TGCGCCAGCAGCCAAGGGGCAGCTAACTATGGCTACACCTTC.

In its sample, this clone was seen a few times. The chain has TRBV7-2 and TRBJ1-1, with D possibly being TRBD1 (5 bases). The CDR3 length is 13 residues. The ends were cut back, 4 bases at V and 5 bases at J, with 11 bases in the middle. Germline lookup yields CDR1 SGHTA and CDR2 FQGNSA. CDR3 DNA sequence: TGTGCCAGCAGCTCACCAGGGTCTACTGAAGCTTTCTTT. Encoded protein: CASSSPGSTEAFF.

J is TRBJ2-7 and V is TRBV7-9; TRBD1 matches 7 bases. The V gene end was trimmed by 3 bases and the J gene end by 3 bases; junction bases not matched to a gene: 2. In germline, CDR1 is SEHNR, CDR2 FQNEAQ (reference sequence). This CDR3 contains 13 residues. The CDR3 reads CASSFRDSYEQYF. The CDR3 coding sequence is TGTGCCAGCAGCTTCCGGGACAGCTACGAGCAGTACTTC. The full variable domain, completed using reference TRBV7-9 and TRBJ2-7, is DTGVSQNPRHKITKRGQNVTFRCDPISEHNRLYWYRQTLGQGPEFLTYFQNEAQLEKSRLLSDRFSAERPKGSFSTLEIQRTEQGDSAMYLCASSFRDSYEQYFGPGTRLTVT.

This clone was seen only once. The rearrangement joins TRBV27 to TRBJ2-5; TRBD1 matches 7 bases. V lost 7 bases, J lost 8 bases, and 13 bases stayed unmatched. The length of the CDR3 is 14 residues. Looked up from germline, CDR1 is MNHEY and CDR2 is SMNVEV (reference sequence). The CDR3 here is CASTSTGPSGTQYF. CDR3 nucleotides: TGTGCCAGCACCTCGACAGGGCCTTCCGGCACCCAGTACTTC.

V and J are TRBV5-4 and TRBJ2-2; 12 nucleotides agree with TRBD2. CDR3 size: 17 residues. From germline, CDR1 is SGHNT and CDR2 YYREEE (reference sequence). V lost 4 bases to trimming and J lost 1 base; unmatched junction nucleotides: 5. CDR3 residues: CASSPKTSGGNTGELFF. In nucleotides, the CDR3 is TGTGCCAGCAGCCCCAAGACTAGCGGGGGGAACACCGGGGAGCTGTTTTTT.

The chain carries TRBV30 and TRBJ2-7, with a possible D match to TRBD1 (6 bases). V was pared by 3 bases and J by 7 bases, with 10 bases between. CDR3 size: 11 residues. Looked up from germline, CDR1 is GTSNPN and CDR2 is SVGIG (reference sequence). In nucleotides, the CDR3 is TGTGCCTGGAGAAACAGGGTTGAGCAGTACTTC. This gives the protein CAWRNRVEQYF.

This clone appeared once. This rearrangement joins TRBV2 to TRBJ2-7; D is possibly TRBD1 (6 bases). The CDR3 length is 13 residues. CDR1 is SNHLY and CDR2 is FYNNEI in the germline V gene. V dropped 2 bases and J dropped 6 bases, with 11 bases sitting between them. The CDR3 region has the DNA TGTGCCAGCAGTGAAATTGGACAGAGCGAGCAGTACTTC. Translated: CASSEIGQSEQYF.

In DNA form, the CDR3 reads TGTGCCAGCCGGGGAGCCACCCGGTCTACGCCCCAGCATTTT. It translates to CASRGATRSTPQHF. The rearrangement joins TRBV6-1 to TRBJ1-5; D ambiguous. CDR3 length: 14 amino acids. V was pared by 8 bases and J by 9 bases, with 20 bases between. Per the germline V gene, CDR1 is MNHNS and CDR2 is SASEGT.

This sequence joins TRBV4-1 and TRBJ2-1; possibly TRBD2 for D (5 bases). Trimming stripped 0 bases from V and 4 bases from J, with 10 bases between. The CDR3 spans 15 residues. Germline lookup yields CDR1 MGHRA and CDR2 YSYEKL. The CDR3 coding sequence is TGCGCCAGCAGCCAAGATGAGGGCCATTACAATGAGCAGTTCTTC. Residues: CASSQDEGHYNEQFF.